This T cell receptor beta chain emerged from a study of blood T cell repertoires in COVID-19. Only in-frame clones appear in the TCRdb table, and some are missing; sequencing was by immunoSEQ multiplex PCR. Of 350,000 to 450,000 clones detected, roughly 87% appear once; the ten largest clones hold around 5%. This sequence was found in a woman aged 45-65 years who had recovered from COVID-19. Sequenced sample: PBMCs or T cells enriched from blood (not recorded which).

Here the CDR3 DNA reads TGTGCCAGAAGCTTGGTCGTTGGGGGCCCCTACGAGCAGTACTTC. As protein: CARSLVVGGPYEQYF. The gene calls are TRBV5-3 and TRBJ2-7, with D perhaps TRBD1 (6 bases). TRBV5-3 belongs to the ORF category, with a function that is uncertain. The CDR3 length is 15 residues. The V end lost 0 bases, the J end lost 2 bases, and 12 bases lay between the germline ends.